A selection of T cell receptor beta chains follows, all from one sample in a study of tumor-infiltrating lymphocytes in primary liver carcinoma. One entry per CDR3 protein results from TCRdb running MiXCR on the multiplex PCR reads. This table holds about 30,000 distinct CDR3 sequences, roughly 78% found once. The specimen sequenced was liver tumor tissue from sampling region 3. The receptor source for this set is a woman in her thirties with primary liver carcinoma and hepatitis B virus infection. Both conserved end residues are part of each CDR3. Each record gives: V gene, CDR3 length, clone size, J gene, D gene, CDR3 protein, CDR3 DNA. A D gene is named only where the DNA matches it firmly. Clone sizes are given selectively: once, few, many, or a class where the clone is expanded.

v_gene: TRBV12-3/TRBV12-4
len: 15
abundance: few
j_gene: TRBJ2-5
d_gene: NA
CDR3aa: CASSIYPGSEEAQYF
CDR3nt: TGTGCCAGTAGCATCTACCCCGGGAGCGAAGAGGCCCAGTACTTC

v_gene: TRBV11-2
len: 15
abundance: many
j_gene: TRBJ2-7
d_gene: TRBD2
CDR3aa: CASSLSSGSSYEHYF
CDR3nt: TGTGCCAGCAGCTTGTCCAGCGGGAGCTCCTACGAGCACTACTTC

v_gene: TRBV11-3
len: 15
abundance: NA
j_gene: TRBJ2-5
d_gene: TRBD2
CDR3aa: CASLDGLAGWQTQYF
CDR3nt: TGTGCCAGCTTAGATGGACTAGCGGGATGGCAGACCCAGTACTTC

v_gene: TRBV4-3
len: 14
abundance: NA
j_gene: TRBJ2-1
d_gene: NA
CDR3aa: CASNHTKLVNEQLF
CDR3nt: TGCGCCAGCAACCACACAAAGTTGGTCAATGAGCAGCTCTTC

v_gene: TRBV7-9
len: 16
abundance: many
j_gene: TRBJ2-5
d_gene: NA
CDR3aa: CASSPEGASRLETQYF
CDR3nt: TGTGCCAGCAGCCCGGAGGGGGCGAGTAGGTTGGAGACCCAGTACTTC

v_gene: TRBV11-2
len: 12
abundance: NA
j_gene: TRBJ1-4
d_gene: NA
CDR3aa: CTGSPWGVKLFF
CDR3nt: TGTACCGGCAGCCCCTGGGGGGTAAAACTGTTTTTT

v_gene: TRBV30
len: 12
abundance: NA
j_gene: TRBJ2-1
d_gene: NA
CDR3aa: CAWNDFSNEQFF
CDR3nt: TGTGCCTGGAACGACTTCAGCAATGAGCAGTTCTTC

v_gene: TRBV5-5
len: 13
abundance: few
j_gene: TRBJ2-2
d_gene: NA
CDR3aa: CASSLDPSGELFF
CDR3nt: TGTGCCAGCAGCTTGGACCCCTCCGGGGAGCTGTTTTTT

v_gene: TRBV4-1
len: 20
abundance: NA
j_gene: TRBJ2-3
d_gene: TRBD1
CDR3aa: CTSSPQQGGSILAGTDTQYF
CDR3nt: TGCACCAGCAGCCCGCAACAGGGGGGCTCTATACTAGCAGGTACAGATACGCAGTATTTT

v_gene: TRBV11-2
len: 13
abundance: NA
j_gene: TRBJ1-2
d_gene: NA
CDR3aa: CASSSGTEYDYIF
CDR3nt: TGTGCCAGCAGTTCCGGGACGGAATATGACTACATCTTC

v_gene: TRBV11-2
len: 15
abundance: NA
j_gene: TRBJ2-1
d_gene: NA
CDR3aa: CASSLEGGEINELFF
CDR3nt: TGTGCCAGTAGCTTAGAAGGGGGAGAGATCAATGAGCTGTTCTTC

v_gene: TRBV11-2
len: 16
abundance: NA
j_gene: TRBJ1-5
d_gene: NA
CDR3aa: CVSSLNFGISNQPRHF
CDR3nt: TGTGTCAGCAGCTTAAATTTCGGGATATCAAATCAGCCCCGGCATTTT

v_gene: TRBV11-2
len: 14
abundance: NA
j_gene: TRBJ2-7
d_gene: NA
CDR3aa: CASSLGVPSYEQYF
CDR3nt: TGTGCCAGCAGCTTAGGCGTACCCTCCTACGAGCAGTACTTC

v_gene: TRBV6-1
len: 14
abundance: NA
j_gene: TRBJ1-6
d_gene: NA
CDR3aa: CAISAGTDNSPLHF
CDR3nt: TGTGCCATCAGTGCAGGCACTGATAATTCACCCCTCCACTTT

v_gene: TRBV11-2
len: 13
abundance: many
j_gene: TRBJ2-7
d_gene: NA
CDR3aa: CASSLESRAEQYF
CDR3nt: TGTGCCAGCAGCTTAGAGTCGAGGGCCGAGCAGTACTTC

v_gene: TRBV19
len: 13
abundance: few
j_gene: TRBJ1-1
d_gene: NA
CDR3aa: CASGITENTEAFF
CDR3nt: TGTGCCAGTGGGATAACAGAGAACACTGAAGCTTTCTTT

v_gene: TRBV5-4
len: 15
abundance: NA
j_gene: TRBJ1-4
d_gene: NA
CDR3aa: CASSASRGLYEKLFF
CDR3nt: TGTGCCAGCAGCGCCAGCCGGGGCCTTTATGAAAAACTGTTTTTT

v_gene: TRBV11-2
len: 17
abundance: NA
j_gene: TRBJ2-2
d_gene: NA
CDR3aa: CASNPVSRGLVTGELFF
CDR3nt: TGTGCCAGCAACCCAGTAAGCAGGGGACTTGTCACCGGGGAACTGTTTTTT

v_gene: TRBV10-3
len: 14
abundance: NA
j_gene: TRBJ2-1
d_gene: NA
CDR3aa: CAISLTANRDEQFF
CDR3nt: TGTGCCATCAGTCTCACGGCGAACCGGGATGAACAGTTCTTC

v_gene: TRBV13
len: 15
abundance: once
j_gene: TRBJ2-7
d_gene: NA
CDR3aa: CASTGFGHSYYKQYF
CDR3nt: TGTGCCAGCACTGGATTCGGGCACAGCTACTACAAACAGTACTTC

v_gene: TRBV5-6
len: 15
abundance: NA
j_gene: TRBJ1-1
d_gene: NA
CDR3aa: CASSLVGEVSTEVFF
CDR3nt: TGTGCTAGCAGCTTGGTGGGGGAGGTGAGCACTGAAGTTTTCTTT

v_gene: TRBV7-8
len: 15
abundance: NA
j_gene: TRBJ2-7
d_gene: NA
CDR3aa: CASSYRDSGRCEQYF
CDR3nt: TGTGCCAGCAGTTACCGGGACTCAGGACGCTGCGAGCAGTATTTC

v_gene: TRBV7-8
len: 14
abundance: NA
j_gene: TRBJ2-3
d_gene: NA
CDR3aa: CASGKGLGIDTQYF
CDR3nt: TGTGCCAGCGGGAAGGGGTTGGGCATAGATACGCAGTATTTT

v_gene: TRBV11-2
len: 14
abundance: many
j_gene: TRBJ1-4
d_gene: NA
CDR3aa: CASSSPTGKEKLFF
CDR3nt: TGTGCCAGCAGCTCCCCGACAGGAAAGGAAAAACTGTTTTTT

v_gene: TRBV11-2
len: 11
abundance: many
j_gene: TRBJ2-3
d_gene: NA
CDR3aa: CASSRTDTQYF
CDR3nt: TGTGCCAGCAGCCGAACAGATACGCAGTATTTT

v_gene: TRBV4-3
len: 18
abundance: few
j_gene: TRBJ2-7
d_gene: TRBD2
CDR3aa: CASIQAVTGGHISYEQYF
CDR3nt: TGCGCCAGCATTCAAGCTGTGACGGGGGGTCACATTAGCTACGAACAGTACTTC

v_gene: TRBV11-1
len: 16
abundance: NA
j_gene: TRBJ2-2
d_gene: NA
CDR3aa: CACSLVGCTNIGELFF
CDR3nt: TGTGCCTGCAGCTTAGTGGGGTGTACGAACATCGGGGAGCTGTTTTTT

v_gene: TRBV6-1
len: 15
abundance: NA
j_gene: TRBJ2-1
d_gene: TRBD2
CDR3aa: CASRGTSGREGEQFF
CDR3nt: TGTGCCAGCAGGGGGACTAGCGGGAGAGAAGGTGAGCAGTTCTTC